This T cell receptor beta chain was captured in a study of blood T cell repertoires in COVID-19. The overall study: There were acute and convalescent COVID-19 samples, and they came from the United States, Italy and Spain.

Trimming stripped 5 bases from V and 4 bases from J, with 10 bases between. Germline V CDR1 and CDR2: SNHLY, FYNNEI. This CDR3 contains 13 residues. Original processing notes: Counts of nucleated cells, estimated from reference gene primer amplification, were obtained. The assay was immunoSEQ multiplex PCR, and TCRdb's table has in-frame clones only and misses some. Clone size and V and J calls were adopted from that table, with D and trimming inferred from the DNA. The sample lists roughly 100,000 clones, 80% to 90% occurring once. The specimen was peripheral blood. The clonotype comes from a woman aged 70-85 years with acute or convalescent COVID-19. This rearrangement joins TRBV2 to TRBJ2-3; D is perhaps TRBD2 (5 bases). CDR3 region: CASSPYGADTQYF. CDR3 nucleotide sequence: TGTGCCAGCAGTCCCTACGGGGCAGATACGCAGTATTTT. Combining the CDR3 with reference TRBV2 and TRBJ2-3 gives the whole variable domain EPEVTQTPSHQVTQMGQEVILRCVPISNHLYFYWYRQILGQKVEFLVSFYNNEISEKSEIFDDQFSVERPDGSNFTLKIRSTKLEDSAMYFCASSPYGADTQYFGPGTRLTVL.